The following is a T cell receptor beta chain sequence with its context. Its antigen is currently not known. No qualities accompany the bases; no much larger clone lies one base away. Library creation used the immunoSEQ multiplex PCR assay. Imported from immuneACCESS, the table was reduced by TCRdb to in-frame sequences with V and J called. These copies leave out some clones; in studies compared against another copy, an unresolved V gene accounts for under half, and the cause of the remainder is not known. The sample data list around 70,000 clones, and around 92% of these were observed just once. 2.3% of the sample belongs to the ten largest clones. V is trimmed back by 0 bases and J by 1 base, and the junction contains 3 bases that no gene match accounts for. Per the germline V gene, SGDLS is the CDR1 and YYNGEE is the CDR2. Measured from the cysteine to the phenylalanine, the CDR3 is 15 residues long. CDR3 DNA only is kept here, 45 bases in frame from base 1.

This sample stems from a study of T cell changes during pregnancy in multiple sclerosis (dated 2019 in TCRdb). About the study as a whole: The study examined how the T cell repertoire changed over the course of pregnancy in women with multiple sclerosis.

The source of this sequence is a female donor with multiple sclerosis, enrolled in a pregnancy study. Here the chain combines TRBV9 and TRBJ2-5, with 7 bases matching TRBD1. The sequencing used peripheral blood, collected before pregnancy. This receptor has the CDR3 CASSVAGTAQETQYF. The DNA reads as follows: TGTGCCAGCAGCGTAGCTGGGACAGCCCAAGAGACCCAGTACTTC.